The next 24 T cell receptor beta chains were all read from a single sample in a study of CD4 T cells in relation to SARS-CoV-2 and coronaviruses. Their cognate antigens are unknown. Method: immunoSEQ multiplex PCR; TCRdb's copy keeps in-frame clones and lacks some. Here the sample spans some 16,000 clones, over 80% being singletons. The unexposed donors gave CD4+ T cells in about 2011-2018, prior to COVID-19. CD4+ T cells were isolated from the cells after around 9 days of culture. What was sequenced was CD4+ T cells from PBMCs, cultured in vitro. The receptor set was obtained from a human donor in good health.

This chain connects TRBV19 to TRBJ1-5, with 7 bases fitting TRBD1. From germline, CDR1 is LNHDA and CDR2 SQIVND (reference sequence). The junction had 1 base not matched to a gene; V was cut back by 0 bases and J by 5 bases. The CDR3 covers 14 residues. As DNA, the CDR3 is TGTGCCAGTAGTATAGAACAGGGGCATCAGCCCCAGCATTTT. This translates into CASSIEQGHQPQHF.

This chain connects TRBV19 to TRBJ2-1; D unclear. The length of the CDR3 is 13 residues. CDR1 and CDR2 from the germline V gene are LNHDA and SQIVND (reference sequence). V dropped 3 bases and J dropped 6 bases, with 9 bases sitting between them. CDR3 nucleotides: TGTGCCAGTAGTATCCAGGACCTCAATGAGCAGTTCTTC. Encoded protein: CASSIQDLNEQFF.

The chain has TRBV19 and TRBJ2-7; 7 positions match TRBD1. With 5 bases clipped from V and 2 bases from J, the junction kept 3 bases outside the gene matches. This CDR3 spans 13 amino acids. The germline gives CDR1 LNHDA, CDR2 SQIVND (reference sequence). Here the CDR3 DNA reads TGTGCCAGTAGTCGACAGGGCCCCTACGAGCAGTACTTC. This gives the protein CASSRQGPYEQYF. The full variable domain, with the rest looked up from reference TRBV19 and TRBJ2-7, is DGGITQSPKYLFRKEGQNVTLSCEQNLNHDAMYWYRQDPGQGLRLIYYSQIVNDFQKGDIAEGYSVSREKKESFPLTVTSAQKNPTAFYLCASSRQGPYEQYFGPGTRLTVT.

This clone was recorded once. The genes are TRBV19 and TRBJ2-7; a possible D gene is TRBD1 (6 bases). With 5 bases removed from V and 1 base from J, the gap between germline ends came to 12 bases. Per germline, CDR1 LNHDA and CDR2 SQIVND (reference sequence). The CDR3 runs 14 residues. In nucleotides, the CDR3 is TGTGCCAGTAGTGACTCGACAGGATCCTACGAGCAGTACTTC. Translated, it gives CASSDSTGSYEQYF.

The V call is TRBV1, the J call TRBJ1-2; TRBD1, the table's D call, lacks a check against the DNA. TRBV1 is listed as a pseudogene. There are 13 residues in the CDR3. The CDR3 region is CTKSGQGNYGYTF. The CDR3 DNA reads TGCACCAAGAGCGGACAGGGGAACTATGGCTACACCTTC.

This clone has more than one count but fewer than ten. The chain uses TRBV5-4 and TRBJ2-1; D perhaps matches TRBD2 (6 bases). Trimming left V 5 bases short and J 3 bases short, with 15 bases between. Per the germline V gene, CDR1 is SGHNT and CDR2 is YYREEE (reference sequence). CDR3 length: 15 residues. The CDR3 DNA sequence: TGTGCCAGCAGTCTTTCCGGGAGAAGCTACAATGAGCAGTTCTTC. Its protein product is CASSLSGRSYNEQFF.

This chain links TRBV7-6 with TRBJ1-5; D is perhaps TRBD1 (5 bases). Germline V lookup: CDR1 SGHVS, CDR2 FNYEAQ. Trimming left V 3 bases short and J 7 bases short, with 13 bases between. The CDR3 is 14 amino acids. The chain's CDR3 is CASSLDPEGQPQHF. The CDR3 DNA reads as TGTGCCAGCAGCTTGGATCCTGAGGGGCAGCCCCAGCATTTT.

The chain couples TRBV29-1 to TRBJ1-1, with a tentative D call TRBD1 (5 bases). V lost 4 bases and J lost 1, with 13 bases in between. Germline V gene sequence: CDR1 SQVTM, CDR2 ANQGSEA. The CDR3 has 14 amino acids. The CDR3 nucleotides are TGCAGCGTTGTGAGGACCGGGACGAACACTGAAGCTTTCTTT. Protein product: CSVVRTGTNTEAFF.

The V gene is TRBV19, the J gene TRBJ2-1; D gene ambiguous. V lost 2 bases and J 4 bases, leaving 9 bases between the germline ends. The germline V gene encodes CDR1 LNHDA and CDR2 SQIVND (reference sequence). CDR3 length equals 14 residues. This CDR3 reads CASSIQVEYNEQFF. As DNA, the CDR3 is TGTGCCAGTAGTATACAGGTTGAATACAATGAGCAGTTCTTC.

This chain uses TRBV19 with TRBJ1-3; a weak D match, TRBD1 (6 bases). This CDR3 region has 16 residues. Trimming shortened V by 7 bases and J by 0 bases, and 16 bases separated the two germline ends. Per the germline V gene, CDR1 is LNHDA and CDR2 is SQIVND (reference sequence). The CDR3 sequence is CASKIGGAYSGNTIYF. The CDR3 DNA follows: TGTGCCAGTAAGATCGGGGGCGCTTACTCTGGAAACACCATATATTTT.

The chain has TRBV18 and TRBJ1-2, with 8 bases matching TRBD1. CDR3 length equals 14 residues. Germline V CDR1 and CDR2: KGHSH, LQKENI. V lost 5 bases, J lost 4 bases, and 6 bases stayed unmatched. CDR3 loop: CASSSETGAYGYTF. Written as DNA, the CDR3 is TGTGCCAGCTCATCCGAGACAGGGGCCTATGGCTACACCTTC.

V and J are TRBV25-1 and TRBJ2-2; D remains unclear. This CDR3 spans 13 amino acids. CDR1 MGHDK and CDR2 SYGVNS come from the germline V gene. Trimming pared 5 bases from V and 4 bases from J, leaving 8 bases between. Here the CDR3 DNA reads TGTGCCAGCAGTTCTAGACCCACCGGGGAGCTGTTTTTT. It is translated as CASSSRPTGELFF.

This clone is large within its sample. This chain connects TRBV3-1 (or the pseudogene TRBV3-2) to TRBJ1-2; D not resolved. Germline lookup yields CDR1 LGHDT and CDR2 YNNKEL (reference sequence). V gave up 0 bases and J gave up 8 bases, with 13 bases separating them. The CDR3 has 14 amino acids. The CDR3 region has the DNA TGTGCCAGCAGCCAAGATTTTCGTCAGCTAGGCTACACCTTC. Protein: CASSQDFRQLGYTF.

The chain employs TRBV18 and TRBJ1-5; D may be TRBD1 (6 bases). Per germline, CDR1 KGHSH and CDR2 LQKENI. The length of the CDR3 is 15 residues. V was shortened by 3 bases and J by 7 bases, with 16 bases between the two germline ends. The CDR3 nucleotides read TGTGCCAGCTCACCCACGGCGGGGGCCAACCAGCCCCAGCATTTT. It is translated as CASSPTAGANQPQHF.

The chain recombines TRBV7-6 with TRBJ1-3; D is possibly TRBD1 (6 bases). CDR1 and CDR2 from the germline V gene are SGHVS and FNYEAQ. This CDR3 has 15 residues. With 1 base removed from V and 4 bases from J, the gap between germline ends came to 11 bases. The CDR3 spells CASSLERGLGNTIYF. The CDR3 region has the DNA TGTGCCAGCAGCTTAGAGCGGGGGCTAGGAAACACCATATATTTT. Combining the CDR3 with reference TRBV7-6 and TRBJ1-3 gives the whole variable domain GAGVSQSPRYKVTKRGQDVALRCDPISGHVSLYWYRQALGQGPEFLTYFNYEAQQDKSGLPNDRFSAERPEGSISTLTIQRTEQRDSAMYRCASSLERGLGNTIYFGEGSWLTVV.

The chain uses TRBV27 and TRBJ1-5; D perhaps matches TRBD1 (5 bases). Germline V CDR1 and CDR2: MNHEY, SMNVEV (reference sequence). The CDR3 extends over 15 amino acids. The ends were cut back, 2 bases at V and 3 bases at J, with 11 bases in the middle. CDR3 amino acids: CASSLRGTLNQPQHF. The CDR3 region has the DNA TGTGCCAGCAGTTTAAGGGGAACACTCAATCAGCCCCAGCATTTT.

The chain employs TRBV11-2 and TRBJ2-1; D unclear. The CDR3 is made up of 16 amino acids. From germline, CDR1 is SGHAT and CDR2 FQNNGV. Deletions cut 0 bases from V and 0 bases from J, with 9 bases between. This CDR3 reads CASSLEVSPSYNEQFF. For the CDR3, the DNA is TGTGCCAGCAGCTTAGAGGTCTCTCCCTCCTACAATGAGCAGTTCTTC.

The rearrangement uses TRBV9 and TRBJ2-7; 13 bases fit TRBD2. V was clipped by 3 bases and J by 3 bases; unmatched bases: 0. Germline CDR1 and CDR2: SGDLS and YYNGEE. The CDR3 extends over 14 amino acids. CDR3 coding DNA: TGTGCCAGCAGCGGACTAGCGGGGGGCTACGAGCAGTACTTC. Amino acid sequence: CASSGLAGGYEQYF.

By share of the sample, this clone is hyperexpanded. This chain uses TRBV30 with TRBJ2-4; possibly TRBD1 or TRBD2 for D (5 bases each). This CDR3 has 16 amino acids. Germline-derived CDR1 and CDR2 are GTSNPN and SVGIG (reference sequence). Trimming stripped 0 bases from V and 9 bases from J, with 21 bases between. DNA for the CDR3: TGTGCCTGGAGTGTAAGACACCACGACCCTGGGGGCATTCAGTACTTC. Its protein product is CAWSVRHHDPGGIQYF.

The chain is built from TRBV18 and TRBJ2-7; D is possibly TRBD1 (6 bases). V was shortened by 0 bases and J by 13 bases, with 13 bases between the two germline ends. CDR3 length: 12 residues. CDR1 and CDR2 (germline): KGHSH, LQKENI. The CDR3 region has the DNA TGTGCCAGCTCACCACCACAGGGCGAATCTTACTTC. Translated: CASSPPQGESYF.

DNA of the CDR3: TGTGCCAGCAGTGAAGACCCATTCTACAATGAGCAGTTCTTC. It is translated as CASSEDPFYNEQFF. The genes are TRBV25-1 and TRBJ2-1, with no clear D. V was trimmed by 2 bases and J by 3 bases, leaving 8 bases between them. This CDR3 has 14 amino acids. Germline CDR1 reads MGHDK; CDR2 reads SYGVNS.

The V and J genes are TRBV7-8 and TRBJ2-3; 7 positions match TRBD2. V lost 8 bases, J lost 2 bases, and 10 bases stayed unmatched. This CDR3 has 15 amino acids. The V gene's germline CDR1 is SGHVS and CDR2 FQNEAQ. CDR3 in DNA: TGTGCCAGCGCGCGAATAAGCGGGATCACAGATACGCAGTATTTT. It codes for CASARISGITDTQYF.

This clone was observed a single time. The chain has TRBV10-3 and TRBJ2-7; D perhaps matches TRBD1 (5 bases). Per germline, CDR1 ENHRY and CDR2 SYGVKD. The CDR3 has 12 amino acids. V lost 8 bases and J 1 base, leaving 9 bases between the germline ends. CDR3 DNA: TGTGCCATCGGCAGGGAATCCTACGAGCAGTACTTC. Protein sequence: CAIGRESYEQYF.

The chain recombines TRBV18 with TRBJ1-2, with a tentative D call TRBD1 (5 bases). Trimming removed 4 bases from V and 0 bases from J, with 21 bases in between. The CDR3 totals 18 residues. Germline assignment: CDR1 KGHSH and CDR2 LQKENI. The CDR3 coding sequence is TGTGCCAGCTCACTCCAGCCAGGGACCACCATTGCTAACTATGGCTACACCTTC. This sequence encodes CASSLQPGTTIANYGYTF.